One and the same sample provided the 24 T cell receptor beta chains below, sequenced in a study of blood T cell repertoires in COVID-19. The assay was immunoSEQ multiplex PCR, and TCRdb's table has in-frame clones only and misses some. The sample holds some 320,000 clones, more than 90% seen once. The specimen was PBMCs or T cells enriched from blood (not recorded which). These receptors all come from a woman in her thirties who had been exposed to COVID-19.

V gene TRBV2 combines with J gene TRBJ1-1; D is perhaps TRBD1 (5 bases). The length of the CDR3 is 14 residues. Deletions cut 6 bases from V and 0 bases from J, with 11 bases between. Germline assignment: CDR1 SNHLY and CDR2 FYNNEI. CDR3 in DNA: TGTGCCAGCAGACCGACAGAAATGAACACTGAAGCTTTCTTT. Amino acid sequence: CASRPTEMNTEAFF.

This rearrangement joins TRBV3-1 (or the pseudogene TRBV3-2) to TRBJ2-1; 10 nucleotides align to TRBD2. V lost 1 base and J lost 5; bases outside the gene matches: 8. The CDR3 totals 17 residues. Germline CDR1 reads LGHDT; CDR2 reads YNNKEL (reference sequence). The CDR3 region has the DNA TGTGCCAGCAGCCAAGGGGTTAGCGGGGGGTACCACAATGAGCAGTTCTTC. It is translated as CASSQGVSGGYHNEQFF.

In nucleotides, the CDR3 is TGTGCCAGCAGTCTTGGGGGACAGGTAGGGCAGCCCCAGCATTTT. This sequence encodes CASSLGGQVGQPQHF. The rearrangement links TRBV28 to TRBJ1-5; 8 bases agree with TRBD1. Germline V gene lookup returns CDR1 MDHEN and CDR2 SYDVKM. V dropped 5 bases and J dropped 7; count of bases not matched to a gene: 10. The CDR3 is made up of 15 amino acids. Full variable domain (outside the CDR3, taken from reference TRBV28 and TRBJ1-5): DVKVTQSSRYLVKRTGEKVFLECVQDMDHENMFWYRQDPGLGLRLIYFSYDVKMKEKGDIPEGYSVSREKKERFSLILESASTNQTSMYLCASSLGGQVGQPQHFGDGTRLSIL.

V is TRBV12-5 and J is TRBJ1-2; D uncertain. In germline, CDR1 is LGHNT, CDR2 FRNRAP. The CDR3 extends over 13 amino acids. V was clipped by 1 base and J by 0 bases, with 3 bases between them. CDR3 sequence (DNA): TGTGCTAGTGGTTTGGACACTAACTATGGCTACACCTTC. Its protein is CASGLDTNYGYTF.

The gene calls are TRBV5-1 and TRBJ1-4; a possible D gene is TRBD1 (5 bases). The CDR3 loop spans 14 amino acids. CDR1 is SGHRS, CDR2 YFSETQ, per germline. Trimming shortened V by 0 bases and J by 8 bases, and 11 bases separated the two germline ends. The CDR3 region is CASSLGGGSEKLFF. CDR3 DNA: TGCGCCAGCAGCTTGGGCGGGGGTAGCGAAAAACTGTTTTTT.

The chain combines TRBV3-1 (or the pseudogene TRBV3-2) with TRBJ2-1; 10 nucleotides line up with TRBD2. The CDR3 is made up of 13 amino acids. With 2 bases clipped from V and 15 bases from J, the junction kept 7 bases outside the gene matches. The germline V gene has CDR1 LGHDT and CDR2 YNNKEL (reference sequence). CDR3 amino acids: CASSQRERGGRFF. CDR3 bases: TGTGCCAGCAGCCAACGGGAGCGGGGGGGACGGTTCTTC.

This clone came up once. The chain carries TRBV11-3 and TRBJ2-1, with 8 bases identical to TRBD1. Trimming removed 5 bases from V and 8 bases from J; junction bases left unmatched: 5. Germline V gene lookup returns CDR1 SGHNT and CDR2 YENEEA. The CDR3 loop spans 13 amino acids. The CDR3 sequence: CASSQDRDYEQFF. The CDR3, as DNA: TGTGCCAGCAGCCAGGACAGGGATTATGAGCAGTTCTTC.

This chain connects TRBV18 to TRBJ1-1; D gene uncertain. This CDR3 contains 14 residues. Trimming stripped 4 bases from V and 1 base from J, with 10 bases between. Germline V CDR1 and CDR2: KGHSH, LQKENI. CDR3: CASSQLLGNTEAFF. The CDR3 bases are TGTGCCAGCTCACAGCTGCTCGGGAACACTGAAGCTTTCTTT.

The chain employs TRBV6-5 and TRBJ1-6; 7 bases are a match to TRBD1. The CDR3 runs to 14 residues. V lost 5 bases to trimming and J lost 6 bases; unmatched junction nucleotides: 4. In germline, CDR1 is MNHEY, CDR2 SVGAGI. CDR3 sequence reads: CASSQGQFNSPLHF. The CDR3 nucleotides are TGTGCCAGCAGTCAGGGACAGTTTAATTCACCCCTCCACTTT.

The rearrangement links TRBV9 to TRBJ2-3; D might be TRBD2 (5 bases). Trimming cost V 0 bases and J 2 bases, with 16 bases left between them. This CDR3 contains 17 residues. Germline V gene data show CDR1 as SGDLS and CDR2 as YYNGEE. CDR3 protein: CASSVDPAEMITDTQYF. CDR3 sequence (DNA): TGTGCCAGCAGCGTAGATCCAGCGGAGATGATCACAGATACGCAGTATTTT.

The genes are TRBV9 and TRBJ2-2, with 7 positions matching TRBD1. The germline gives CDR1 SGDLS, CDR2 YYNGEE. The CDR3 has 16 residues. V trimming: 4 bases; J trimming: 0 bases; junction bases outside the gene matches: 6. This CDR3 is CASSTAGTANTGELFF. The CDR3, as DNA: TGTGCCAGCAGCACCGCCGGGACAGCGAACACCGGGGAGCTGTTTTTT.

The V and J genes are TRBV10-3 and TRBJ1-6, with D possibly TRBD1 on 5 matching bases. V was cut by 5 bases and J by 0 bases, with 11 bases left in between. The length of the CDR3 is 16 residues. From germline, CDR1 is ENHRY and CDR2 SYGVKD. The CDR3 loop reads CAISQGRSSYNSPLHF. CDR3 bases: TGTGCCATCAGTCAGGGCAGGAGCTCCTATAATTCACCCCTCCACTTT.

The V gene is TRBV10-3, the J gene TRBJ2-7, with TRBD1 matching over 11 bases. This CDR3 is 15 amino acids long. Unmatched junction bases numbered 11, after V lost 6 bases and J lost 7 bases. Germline assignment: CDR1 ENHRY and CDR2 SYGVKD. The CDR3 is CAIRPYRDRGWEQYF. DNA for the CDR3: TGTGCCATCAGACCGTACCGGGACAGGGGGTGGGAGCAGTACTTC.

The chain joins TRBV5-1 to TRBJ2-1; 7 bases fit TRBD2. CDR1 is SGHRS, CDR2 YFSETQ, per germline. This CDR3 region has 14 residues. Germline trimming cut 0 bases from V and 5 bases from J; bases unmatched to any gene: 2. The CDR3 DNA reads as TGCGCCAGCAGCTTGGATGGGGGGGACAATGAGCAGTTCTTC. Protein product: CASSLDGGDNEQFF.

V is TRBV4-3 and J is TRBJ1-2; D uncertain. V lost 3 bases and J 2 bases, leaving 13 bases between the germline ends. Germline V CDR1 and CDR2: LGHNA, YSLEER. The CDR3 spans 15 residues. CDR3: CASSQVEGSNYGYTF. The CDR3, as DNA: TGCGCCAGCAGCCAGGTCGAGGGCTCGAACTATGGCTACACCTTC.

This clone was recorded once. The chain employs TRBV19 and TRBJ1-5; D unclear. V lost 3 bases and J lost 6, with 9 bases in between. This CDR3 has 13 residues. CDR1 is LNHDA and CDR2 is SQIVND in the germline V gene (reference sequence). CDR3 amino acids: CASSILLGQPQHF. For the CDR3, the DNA is TGTGCCAGTAGTATTCTTCTCGGTCAGCCCCAGCATTTT.

The rearrangement uses TRBV7-3 and TRBJ2-6, with D possibly matching TRBD1 (5 bases). The germline CDR1 and CDR2 sequences are SGHTA and FQGTGA. CDR3 length: 16 residues. V was trimmed by 5 bases and J by 4 bases, leaving 15 bases between them. The CDR3 loop is CASSRRQGGGANVLTF. CDR3 bases: TGTGCCAGCAGCCGGCGGCAGGGCGGCGGGGCCAACGTCCTGACTTTC.

The chain carries TRBV20-1 and TRBJ1-6; D is possibly TRBD1 (5 bases). Trimming took 3 bases from V and 12 from J, leaving 9 bases between them. Germline V gene data show CDR1 as DFQATT and CDR2 as SNEGSKA (reference sequence). The CDR3 is 11 residues long. This chain's CDR3 is CSASRAVPLHF. In nucleotides, the CDR3 is TGCAGTGCTAGCAGGGCAGTACCCCTCCACTTT.

This chain uses TRBV4-1 with TRBJ1-6; TRBD1 matches at 11 bases. The J segment lost 9 bases and the V segment lost 1 base, leaving 5 bases of the junction unmatched. Germline V gives CDR1 MGHRA, CDR2 YSYEKL. The CDR3 totals 16 residues. CDR3 sequence reads: CASSQGTGGWGSPLHF. DNA of the CDR3: TGCGCCAGCAGCCAAGGGACAGGGGGCTGGGGTTCACCCCTCCACTTT.

The chain links TRBV15 to TRBJ2-3; TRBD1 matches at 12 bases. The CDR3 contains 18 residues. Germline V gene lookup returns CDR1 LNHNV and CDR2 YYDKDF (reference sequence). The J segment lost 5 bases and the V segment lost 0 bases, leaving 9 bases of the junction unmatched. The CDR3 region has the DNA TGTGCCACCAGCAGAGATCGTAGCGGGACAGGGGGCAAAGATACGCAGTATTTT. Protein sequence: CATSRDRSGTGGKDTQYF.

The count of this clone is one. This rearrangement joins TRBV12-5 to TRBJ1-1; the match to TRBD1 covers 7 bases. CDR3 length: 16 amino acids. V was clipped by 4 bases and J by 5 bases; unmatched bases: 13. The V gene's germline CDR1 is LGHNT and CDR2 FRNRAP. The CDR3 nucleotides are TGTGCTAGTGGTTACGATACAGGGGTGAGGGGGACTGAAGCTTTCTTT. Translating it yields CASGYDTGVRGTEAFF.

This chain uses TRBV7-9 with TRBJ1-3; TRBD1 matches 7 bases. V lost 6 bases and J lost 0; bases outside the gene matches: 8. From germline, CDR1 is SEHNR and CDR2 FQNEAQ (reference sequence). The CDR3 runs 16 residues. The CDR3 DNA reads TGTGCCAGCAGTTTGGGACAGTCGAGCTCTGGAAACACCATATATTTT. Translated: CASSLGQSSSGNTIYF.

The genes are TRBV6-1 and TRBJ1-6, with D uncertain. The CDR3 runs 15 residues. V shed 1 base and J shed 6 bases, with 10 bases lying between them. Germline values: CDR1 MNHNS, CDR2 SASEGT. CDR3 in DNA: TGTGCCAGCAGTGAAGTCACAGCAGCTAATTCACCCCTCCACTTT. This encodes CASSEVTAANSPLHF.

This clone was recorded a few times. V is TRBV15 and J is TRBJ2-7, with 8 bases matching TRBD1. With V trimmed by 3 bases and J by 5 bases, 3 bases remained unmatched. The CDR3 is 13 amino acids. Germline CDR1 LNHNV, CDR2 YYDKDF (reference sequence). The CDR3 bases are TGTGCCACCAGCAGCCCGGACAGGGACGAGCAGTACTTC. Protein product: CATSSPDRDEQYF.